This T cell receptor (beta chain) was captured by sequencing in a study of blood T cell repertoires in COVID-19 (TCRdb year 2020). Regarding the research as a whole: Samples covering the acute and convalescent phases of COVID-19 were provided by collaborators in the United States, Italy and Spain. The prospective study material was composed of cDNA or gDNA derived from T cells, B-cell-depleted T cells, or PBMCs. Subjects who had been exposed to COVID-19, were actively infected with it, or had recovered from it provided the deeply sampled blood TCRbeta repertoires that made up the dataset. The repertoires were made available in a free public database intended to serve as a resource for research on the immune response to SARS-CoV-2. Samples were obtained from the ongoing ImmuneRACE study (first 160 participants) and from some 1,300 subjects provided by 6 global collaborators. Nearly every sample came with metadata listing a de-identified subject ID, COVID-19 status, age in years and sex. Where available, HLA class I and class II types were obtained from metadata supplied by the sample provider rather than from assay-based typing.

This clone was seen only a few times. Its antigen is still unknown. Nothing much larger sits one base from this clone, and base qualities are not available. Inclusive of the bounding cysteine and phenylalanine, the CDR3 is 14 residues long. CDR3 DNA only is kept here, 42 bases in frame from base 1. CDR1 and CDR2 (SNHLY, FYNNEI) derive from the germline V gene. V is pared back by 4 bases and J by 4 bases, with 11 bases lying between the germline termini. The immunoSEQ Assay, a bias-controlled multiplex PCR, was used to amplify TCRbeta CDR3 regions from genomic DNA. For the original study's pipeline: Nucleated cell counts per sample were estimated from amplification of reference gene primers within the assay. Sequence reads were collapsed and filtered to measure the absolute abundance of every unique TCRbeta CDR3 rearrangement. For each sample, productive Simpson clonality was calculated as the square root of Simpson's diversity index across productive rearrangements. TCRdb's version of the immuneACCESS table is confined to in-frame rearrangements and falls short of the full clone set. An unresolved V gene accounts for under half of the shortfall where checked; the remainder is of unknown origin. The V and J calls and clone size were taken over from that table, and D and trimming were inferred from the DNA. The sample records some 300,000 clones, roughly nine tenths of which are singletons. The leading ten clones occupy under 3% of the sample.

Broader findings and caveats from the paper: Clinical and demographic metadata were provided uncurated, with the amount varying by source and participant.

Participants in the prospective study were aged about 18 to 90 years, lived in about two dozen United States geographic areas, and enrolled through a virtual design. In the prospective study, participants were assigned to cohorts based on the clinical history participants reported in a screening survey and a study questionnaire. A participant counted as exposed if, within 2 weeks of entering the study, that participant had been in contact with someone who had a PCR-confirmed or clinician-diagnosed COVID-19 case. In the prospective study, mobile phlebotomists collected whole blood, serum and a nasopharyngeal or oropharyngeal swab from each participant. Prospective study participants could optionally give additional blood draws and questionnaires over an approximately two-month period. Before DNA extraction, blood samples from the prospective study were shipped at room temperature or frozen.

The chain employs TRBV2 and TRBJ1-5, with no confident D gene call. The receptor was isolated from a woman between 45 and 65 years old who had been exposed to COVID-19. The sequencing input was PBMCs or T cells enriched from blood (not recorded which). The CDR3 corresponds to CASSGGGGNQPQHF. In nucleotide form, the sequence is TGTGCCAGCAGTGGGGGTGGCGGGAATCAGCCCCAGCATTTT.